The 4 T cell receptor beta chains below were found in one sample sequenced in a study of cytomegalovirus exposure and HLA in healthy donors. In the PCR, 60 Vbeta and 13 Jbeta primers were used. Sequencing was performed with immunoSEQ multiplex PCR; in TCRdb, only in-frame clones are kept and a portion is missing. The sample has some 150,000 clones, roughly 81% seen once. The sample was PBMCs. All receptors derive from a female donor in good health and CMV-seronegative.

This clone was found a few times. The chain employs TRBV2 and TRBJ2-1; D is unresolved. Between the trimmed V and J ends, which lost 5 bases and 4 bases, there was a span of 6 bases. This CDR3 has 12 residues. From germline, CDR1 is SNHLY and CDR2 FYNNEI. The CDR3 sequence is CASSHRYNEQFF. The CDR3 DNA reads TGTGCCAGCAGTCACAGATACAATGAGCAGTTCTTC.

The V gene is TRBV28, the J gene TRBJ2-6; 8 nucleotides align to TRBD1. CDR1 MDHEN and CDR2 SYDVKM come from the germline V gene. The CDR3 is made up of 15 amino acids. V shed 4 bases, J shed 2 bases, and the junction held 1 base outside the gene matches. The CDR3 region is CASSSQGAGANVLTF. The CDR3 DNA reads TGTGCCAGCAGTTCACAGGGGGCTGGGGCCAACGTCCTGACTTTC.

The gene calls are TRBV29-1 and TRBJ2-1, with 10 nucleotides matching TRBD2. The CDR3 has 15 amino acids. Looked up from germline, CDR1 is SQVTM and CDR2 is ANQGSEA. The V segment lost 7 bases and the J segment 8 bases; nucleotides outside the gene matches: 14. CDR3 sequence: CSANGASGSSDEQFF. In DNA, the CDR3 is TGCAGCGCTAATGGGGCTAGCGGGAGTAGCGATGAGCAGTTCTTC.

The rearrangement links TRBV11-3 to TRBJ2-7; D may be TRBD2 (6 bases). The V end was cut by 1 base, the J end by 3 bases, with 13 bases between. Germline-derived CDR1 and CDR2 are SGHNT and YENEEA. The CDR3 totals 15 residues. CDR3 residues: CASSLVVGGNYEQYF. In nucleotides, the CDR3 is TGTGCCAGCAGCTTAGTAGTGGGGGGTAACTACGAGCAGTACTTC.